Each of the 15 T cell receptor beta chains below was sequenced from the same sample in a study of CD8 T cells in ankylosing spondylitis. TCRdb reprocessed the 5' RACE reads with MiXCR, giving one entry per CDR3 protein. The profile covers 390,000 or so distinct CDR3 sequences, with about a fifth appearing a single time and about a sixth taken by the ten largest. These receptors lack a known antigen. Study-level points and caveats: Ankylosing spondylitis blood seemed to carry a telltale TCR beta motif made of several highly homologous variants.

The sample consisted of blood, either unsorted or a sorted T cell fraction (not recorded which). These receptors were obtained from a male donor with ankylosing spondylitis.

This clonotype was found many times. V usage is TRBV11-2 and J usage is TRBJ2-6; no reliable D call. From germline, CDR1 is SGHAT and CDR2 FQNNGV. The CDR3 sequence is 16 residues long. V was trimmed by 1 base and J by 0 bases, leaving 7 bases between them. CDR3 nucleotide sequence: TGTGCCAGCAGCTTAGGTTTGCACTCTGGGGCCAACGTCCTGACTTTC. It codes for CASSLGLHSGANVLTF.

J is TRBJ2-5 and V is TRBV3-1, with 13 bases fitting TRBD2. The J segment lost 5 bases and the V segment lost 1 base, leaving 4 bases of the junction unmatched. The CDR3 has 16 amino acids. Germline assignment: CDR1 LGHDT and CDR2 YNNKEL (reference sequence). The CDR3 DNA reads as TGTGCCAGCAGCCAAGCGACTAGCGGGAGGCAGGAGACCCAGTACTTC. This codes for CASSQATSGRQETQYF.

The CDR3 here is CASGGQVYEKLFF. The CDR3 region has the DNA TGTGCCAGCGGCGGACAGGTGTATGAAAAACTGTTTTTT. The chain uses TRBV28 and TRBJ1-4, with TRBD1 matching over 7 bases. The CDR3 runs 13 residues. CDR1 is MDHEN, CDR2 SYDVKM, per germline. V shed 8 bases, J shed 6 bases, and the junction held 6 bases outside the gene matches.

The CDR3 region has the DNA TGCGCCAGCAGCTTGGACAGGGATGGTGAAAAACTGTTTTTT. The encoded protein is CASSLDRDGEKLFF. The V and J genes are TRBV5-1 and TRBJ1-4; D may be TRBD1 (6 bases). The CDR3 is made up of 14 amino acids. Trimming took 0 bases from V and 7 from J, leaving 10 bases between them. Germline V lookup: CDR1 SGHRS, CDR2 YFSETQ.

The chain recombines TRBV5-1 with TRBJ1-1, with D unresolved. CDR1 SGHRS and CDR2 YFSETQ come from the germline V gene. The CDR3 contains 14 residues. Trimming removed 0 bases from V and 0 bases from J, with 6 bases in between. This CDR3 reads CASSLATLNTEAFF. The CDR3 coding sequence is TGCGCCAGCAGCTTGGCGACTTTGAACACTGAAGCTTTCTTT.

This chain links TRBV6-1 with TRBJ2-2; possibly TRBD2 for D (6 bases). Deletions cut 4 bases from V and 1 base from J, with 13 bases between. Per germline, CDR1 MNHNS and CDR2 SASEGT. This CDR3 region has 16 residues. The CDR3 bases are TGTGCCAGCAGTGCCACGGTAGCGGTGAACACCGGGGAGCTGTTTTTT. Its protein product is CASSATVAVNTGELFF.

This clonotype was counted between two and nine times. This chain joins TRBV19 and TRBJ2-3; D gene unclear. The length of the CDR3 is 16 residues. Germline lookup yields CDR1 LNHDA and CDR2 SQIVND (reference sequence). V shed 4 bases and J shed 0 bases, with 14 bases lying between them. The CDR3 reads CASSTRQGFSTDTQYF. The DNA of the CDR3 is TGTGCCAGTAGTACACGACAAGGGTTCAGCACAGATACGCAGTATTTT.

This chain uses TRBV6-2 or TRBV6-3 with TRBJ1-1; a possible D gene is TRBD1 (5 bases). The CDR3 spans 12 residues. V lost 6 bases, J lost 7 bases, and 12 bases lay in between. The germline gives CDR1 MNHEY, CDR2 SVGEGT. The CDR3 sequence: CASSDWDREAFF. The CDR3 nucleotides read TGTGCCAGCAGCGACTGGGACCGTGAAGCTTTCTTT.

This clonotype was seen a handful of times. This chain joins TRBV20-1 and TRBJ2-7; D not certain. The CDR3 has 12 amino acids. V lost 4 bases and J lost 5, with 12 bases in between. Germline assignment: CDR1 DFQATT and CDR2 SNEGSKA (reference sequence). The CDR3 spells CSATGPGDEQYF. Here the CDR3 DNA reads TGCAGTGCTACCGGCCCCGGAGACGAGCAGTACTTC.

The J gene is TRBJ2-3, the V gene TRBV6-1; 8 positions agree with TRBD1. The germline V gene encodes CDR1 MNHNS and CDR2 SASEGT. The CDR3 covers 15 residues. The V segment lost 6 bases and the J segment 4 bases; nucleotides outside the gene matches: 9. The CDR3 coding sequence is TGTGCCAGCAGCTCCCCGGACAGGGCGGCAGATACGCAGTATTTT. It codes for CASSSPDRAADTQYF.

This clonotype appeared once. This rearrangement joins TRBV7-3 to TRBJ2-1, with 10 nucleotides matching TRBD2. Germline lookup yields CDR1 SGHTA and CDR2 FQGTGA. The junction had 9 bases not matched to a gene; V was cut back by 5 bases and J by 8 bases. This CDR3 is 15 amino acids long. CDR3 nucleotides: TGTGCCAGCAGCCCTAGCGGGAGTCGGGTGCATGAGCAGTTCTTC. This sequence encodes CASSPSGSRVHEQFF.

V is TRBV18 and J is TRBJ2-5; no firm D call. Germline V gene sequence: CDR1 KGHSH, CDR2 LQKENI. There are 13 residues in the CDR3. V was pared by 8 bases and J by 1 base, with 11 bases between. Here the CDR3 reads CASTGRSQETQYF. The CDR3 DNA follows: TGTGCCAGCACCGGCAGGAGCCAAGAGACCCAGTACTTC.

The chain's CDR3 is CASSSTGAPTDTQYF. The DNA for the CDR3 is TGTGCCAGCAGTTCTACAGGGGCCCCCACAGATACGCAGTATTTT. This rearrangement joins TRBV12-3 or TRBV12-4 to TRBJ2-3; TRBD1 matches 7 bases. Trimming at V came to 4 bases and at J to 2 bases, leaving 6 bases not matched to a gene. This CDR3 has 15 amino acids.

The sample holds many counts of this clonotype. The chain couples TRBV4-1 to TRBJ2-7, with 16 bases matching TRBD2. V trimming: 0 bases; J trimming: 4 bases; junction bases outside the gene matches: 15. Per the germline V gene, CDR1 is MGHRA and CDR2 is YSYEKL. The CDR3 contains 21 residues. CDR3 nucleotide sequence: TGCGCCAGCAGCCAAGACGCCCTAATCCCGGGACTAGCGGGAGGGCAGTACGAGCAGTACTTC. Translation: CASSQDALIPGLAGGQYEQYF.

The genes are TRBV14 and TRBJ2-3; D is ambiguous. The V end was cut by 5 bases, the J end by 0 bases, with 9 bases between. Germline CDR1 and CDR2: SGHDN and FVKESK. There are 14 residues in the CDR3. The CDR3: CASSDRISTDTQYF. The DNA of the CDR3 is TGTGCCAGCAGCGATAGAATAAGCACAGATACGCAGTATTTT.